One T cell receptor beta chain is described in this entry. Original analysis: Amplification of reference gene primers was used by the study to estimate nucleated cell counts. This table comes from immunoSEQ multiplex PCR, and its TCRdb copy is limited to in-frame clones, with some not included. That table furnishes V, J and clone size, whereas the DNA furnished D and trimming. The sample records fewer than 30,000 clones, 65% to 90% being singletons. The data originate from a study of blood T cell repertoires in COVID-19. The V gene lost 4 bases and the J gene lost 1 base, with 12 bases spanning the gap. The CDR3 sequence is 15 residues long. CDR1 is LGHNT, CDR2 FRNRAP, per germline.

This clonotype originated in a human donor in a cohort sampled during active COVID-19. The V call is TRBV12-5, the J call TRBJ2-3; D possibly corresponds to TRBD2 (6 bases). The sample taken for sequencing was peripheral blood. The CDR3 region is CASGSYGGGTDTQYF. The CDR3 region has the DNA TGTGCTAGTGGTTCATACGGCGGGGGCACAGATACGCAGTATTTT.